This T cell receptor (beta chain) was obtained from a study of blood T cell repertoires in COVID-19 (dated by TCRdb to 2019 to 2021). Some background on the complete study: Samples covering the acute and convalescent phases of COVID-19 were provided by collaborators in the United States, Italy and Spain. The material from the prospective study consisted of cDNA or gDNA derived from T cells, B-cell-depleted T cells, or PBMCs. The repertoires were released in a freely available public database meant as a resource for research on the immune response to SARS-CoV-2. A de-identified subject ID, COVID-19 status, age in years and sex were almost always included in the sample metadata. Subjects who had been exposed to COVID-19, were actively infected with it, or had recovered from it provided the deeply sampled blood TCRbeta repertoires that made up the dataset. Where available, HLA class I and class II types were taken from metadata supplied by the sample provider and were not determined by assay-based typing. Samples were obtained from the ongoing ImmuneRACE study (first 160 participants) and from about 1,300 subjects provided by 6 global collaborators.

From the cysteine up to the phenylalanine, the CDR3 has a length of 14 residues. The read is trimmed to its CDR3 DNA, 42 bases read in frame from base 1. Each collaborating institution followed its own protocols to collect whole blood in K2EDTA tubes. Collaborator samples were shipped for TCRbeta analysis as frozen whole blood, isolated PBMCs, or DNA extracted from either sample type. TCRbeta CDR3 regions were amplified from genomic DNA using the immunoSEQ Assay, a bias-controlled multiplex PCR. From the authors' description of their analysis: The number of nucleated cells in each sample was estimated by amplification of reference gene primers within the assay. Sequence reads were collapsed and filtered to measure the absolute abundance of every unique TCRbeta CDR3 rearrangement. Productive Simpson clonality was computed per sample as the square root of Simpson's diversity index over productive rearrangements. In TCRdb, the immuneACCESS table is reduced to in-frame sequences with V and J assigned. These tables do not hold every clone; where another copy was compared, an unresolved V gene accounts for under half, and the others remain unexplained. That table supplies the V and J calls and clone size; D and trimming were determined from the DNA. The table for this sample lists about 110,000 clones; over 55% of them were counted only once. Around 0.92% of the sample is in the top ten clones.

Broad study findings and their caveats: The amount of clinical and demographic metadata varied by source and participant and was provided uncurated.

Remarks on this clone: This clone's antigen is unknown. Base qualities are not recorded, but no much larger clone differs from it by a single base.

The sequenced material came from peripheral blood. The chain joins TRBV7-5 to TRBJ2-5; the table's D call of TRBD1 was not tested on the DNA. TRBV7-5 is a pseudogene segment. The receptor comes from a human donor with acute or convalescent COVID-19. The donor label of this sample is uncertain. The nucleotides read TGTGCCAGAAGCTTATCAGGGTTTTGCGGGACCCAGTACTTC. This translates into CARSLSGFCGTQYF.